Each of the 10 T cell receptor beta chains below was sequenced from the same sample in a study of Graves' ophthalmopathy and Graves' hyperthyroidism. The study amplified TCR beta CDR3 regions using RNA transcripts. The library came from an HTBI-primed first-round RT-PCR and a second-round multiplex PCR. TCRdb analysed the multiplex PCR reads with MiXCR anew, one entry per CDR3 protein. The sample consists of over a million distinct CDR3 sequences, about 38% of them appearing once. Sequenced input: peripheral blood or thyroid tissue (not recorded which). The receptors derive from an adult man with Graves' hyperthyroidism.

At least ten counts were recorded for this clonotype. This chain joins TRBV4-2 and TRBJ2-5, with TRBD2 identical over 9 bases. The V gene's germline CDR1 is LGHNA and CDR2 YNFKEQ. CDR3 length: 16 amino acids. Unmatched junction bases numbered 9, after V lost 2 bases and J lost 5 bases. CDR3 coding DNA: TGTGCCAGCAGCCAACAGGGTAGCGGGAGCTCTGAGACCCAGTACTTC. Translated: CASSQQGSGSSETQYF.

In this sample, this clonotype turned up many times. The rearrangement uses TRBV9 and TRBJ2-5; 8 bases match TRBD2. V lost 0 bases and J lost 1; bases outside the gene matches: 8. Germline V gene sequence: CDR1 SGDLS, CDR2 YYNGEE. The length of the CDR3 is 17 residues. DNA of the CDR3: TGTGCCAGCAGCGTAGACCTCAGCGGGGGCCTCCAAGAGACCCAGTACTTC. Its protein product is CASSVDLSGGLQETQYF.

Only a few counts were recorded for this clonotype. The chain links TRBV7-3 to TRBJ1-6; 7 bases fit TRBD1. The CDR3 is 16 residues long. CDR1 and CDR2 (germline): SGHTA, FQGTGA. V lost 6 bases and J lost 7; bases outside the gene matches: 12. The CDR3, as DNA: TGTGCCAGCAGTTATCCACCGGGACAGCGAAATTCACCCCTCCACTTT. This translates into CASSYPPGQRNSPLHF.

Many counts were recorded for this clonotype. This chain links TRBV7-9 with TRBJ1-2; 7 nucleotides align to TRBD1. CDR1 is SEHNR and CDR2 is FQNEAQ in the germline V gene (reference sequence). The CDR3 is 15 amino acids. Trimming cost V 1 base and J 3 bases; bases outside gene matches: 5. As DNA, the CDR3 is TGTGCCAGCAGCTTAGTAGGGACAGAGGACTATGGCTACACCTTC. Amino acids: CASSLVGTEDYGYTF.

Ten or more counts support this clonotype. The chain is built from TRBV7-2 and TRBJ1-4, with a possible D match to TRBD1 (5 bases). CDR1 SGHTA and CDR2 FQGNSA come from the germline V gene. Trimming removed 4 bases at V and 7 bases at J, with 16 bases between. CDR3 length: 15 amino acids. CDR3 in DNA: TGTGCCAGCAGCTCCCTGTCTTTGGGGGGTGAAAAACTGTTTTTT. Its translation is CASSSLSLGGEKLFF.

This clonotype was recorded only once. V is TRBV20-1 and J is TRBJ2-5; D perhaps matches TRBD2 (5 bases). Germline V gene data show CDR1 as DFQATT and CDR2 as SNEGSKA (reference sequence). Trimming took off 0 bases at V and 7 bases at J, with 12 bases between the two ends. This CDR3 is built from 13 residues. In DNA, the CDR3 is TGCAGTGCTAGAGATAGTGGCGGAGGGACCCAGTACTTC. It specifies CSARDSGGGTQYF.

J is TRBJ1-2 and V is TRBV5-1; D gene unclear. Germline CDR1 SGHRS, CDR2 YFSETQ. The CDR3 sequence is 13 residues long. V shed 7 bases and J shed 4 bases, with 14 bases lying between them. CDR3 sequence: CASSWEGSYGYTF. CDR3 nucleotide sequence: TGCGCCAGCTCCTGGGAGGGCAGCTATGGCTACACCTTC.

Turning to this clonotype: A read error may produce the germline difference seen at one junction end. The chain employs TRBV5-1 and TRBJ2-5; tentatively, D is TRBD2 (6 bases). Germline V gene lookup returns CDR1 SGHRS and CDR2 YFSETQ. The length of the CDR3 is 15 residues. CDR3 DNA: TGCGCCAGCAGCTTGGCCGGGGGAATACAAGAGACCCAGTGCTTC. The encoded protein is CASSLAGGIQETQCF.

In this sample, this clonotype turned up a few times. The CDR3 nucleotides are TGTGCCAGCAGGCCCGCGACAGGGCGGCTGGGGGAGCTGTTTTTT. Its protein product is CASRPATGRLGELFF. This sequence joins TRBV7-2 and TRBJ2-2; TRBD1 matches 7 bases. Germline lookup yields CDR1 SGHTA and CDR2 FQGNSA. V lost 6 bases to trimming and J lost 8 bases; unmatched junction nucleotides: 12. CDR3 length: 15 residues.

In its sample, this clonotype was seen many times. V gene TRBV6-1 combines with J gene TRBJ2-5, with unresolved D. The CDR3 spans 13 residues. Germline V gene sequence: CDR1 MNHNS, CDR2 SASEGT. The ends were cut back, 4 bases at V and 5 bases at J, with 11 bases in the middle. This CDR3 is CASSGKVMETQYF. For the CDR3, the DNA is TGTGCCAGCAGTGGTAAGGTGATGGAGACCCAGTACTTC.